The 15 T cell receptor beta chains given below trace back to one sample, sequenced in a study of blood T cell repertoires in COVID-19. Method: immunoSEQ multiplex PCR; TCRdb's copy keeps in-frame clones and lacks some. The data show hundreds of thousands of clones, more than 75% seen once. The sequencing input was peripheral blood. The receptors here all came from a woman aged 40 to 50 who had recovered from COVID-19.

The rearrangement joins TRBV5-1 to TRBJ2-6, with D unresolved. Deletions cut 1 base from V and 1 base from J, with 6 bases between. The CDR3 sequence is 15 residues long. CDR1 SGHRS and CDR2 YFSETQ come from the germline V gene. The DNA for the CDR3 is TGCGCCAGCAGCTTGACAGTTTCTGGGGCCAACGTCCTGACTTTC. Its translation is CASSLTVSGANVLTF.

The genes are TRBV6-1 and TRBJ2-1, with TRBD2 as a possible D gene (5 bases). Trimming took off 4 bases at V and 7 bases at J, with 23 bases between the two ends. Germline-derived CDR1 and CDR2 are MNHNS and SASEGT. The length of the CDR3 is 17 residues. DNA of the CDR3: TGTGCCAGCAGTGTCCTAGGGTCTCTGGAAGGGAGAAATGAGCAGTTCTTC. Amino acids: CASSVLGSLEGRNEQFF.

The chain has TRBV7-9 and TRBJ2-7, with unresolved D. The CDR3 runs 14 residues. Germline V gene data show CDR1 as SEHNR and CDR2 as FQNEAQ (reference sequence). V was shortened by 4 bases and J by 2 bases, with 12 bases between the two germline ends. The CDR3, as DNA: TGTGCCAGCAGCTCACCGGGTGCACCCTACGAGCAGTACTTC. Its translation is CASSSPGAPYEQYF.

This clone was counted once. The chain uses TRBV5-6 and TRBJ1-5; possibly TRBD1 for D (6 bases). Trimming removed 3 bases from V and 0 bases from J, with 19 bases in between. The CDR3 consists of 18 residues. Per the germline V gene, CDR1 is SGHDT and CDR2 is YYEEEE. CDR3 sequence (DNA): TGTGCCAGCAGCTCCCGACAGGCGCCCTATTATAGCAATCAGCCCCAGCATTTT. This encodes CASSSRQAPYYSNQPQHF.

The chain's CDR3 is CASSLGLRSTPSNQPQHF. The CDR3, as DNA: TGTGCCAGCAGCTTAGGACTCAGAAGTACACCTAGCAATCAGCCCCAGCATTTT. The J gene is TRBJ1-5, the V gene TRBV11-2; D not resolved. CDR1 is SGHAT, CDR2 FQNNGV, per germline. V lost 1 base to trimming and J lost 0 bases, with 16 bases between them. The CDR3 has 18 amino acids.

This clone was recorded a few times. The gene calls are TRBV7-2 and TRBJ2-3; D may be TRBD2 (6 bases). Trimming took 1 base from V and 2 from J, leaving 10 bases between them. Germline CDR1 is SGHTA and CDR2 is FQGNSA. The CDR3 runs 15 residues. In DNA, the CDR3 is TGTGCCAGCAGCTTAGTGGCGGGGCCCACAGATACGCAGTATTTT. Translation: CASSLVAGPTDTQYF.

This clone has only a few counts. The genes are TRBV11-2 and TRBJ2-2; 8 nucleotides align to TRBD1. Germline CDR1 SGHAT, CDR2 FQNNGV. This CDR3 is 15 amino acids long. V lost 2 bases and J lost 5; bases outside the gene matches: 4. DNA of the CDR3: TGTGCCAGCAGCTTACAGGGGGCGTTAACCGGGGAGCTGTTTTTT. As protein: CASSLQGALTGELFF.

J is TRBJ1-1 and V is TRBV9; 9 nucleotides align to TRBD1. The germline V gene encodes CDR1 SGDLS and CDR2 YYNGEE. This CDR3 is built from 16 residues. Unmatched junction bases numbered 7, after V lost 4 bases and J lost 0 bases. The DNA of the CDR3 is TGTGCCAGCAGCCCTCGGACAGGGGAACTGAACACTGAAGCTTTCTTT. It is translated as CASSPRTGELNTEAFF.

The rearrangement uses TRBV3-1 (or the pseudogene TRBV3-2) and TRBJ2-3; 9 bases match TRBD1. Losses at the gene ends were 2 bases for V and 4 bases for J; bases not matched to a gene: 10. This CDR3 is 17 amino acids long. Germline CDR1 is LGHDT and CDR2 is YNNKEL (reference sequence). This CDR3 is CASSQLVGQGFPDTQYF. DNA for the CDR3: TGTGCCAGCAGCCAATTGGTAGGACAGGGGTTTCCAGATACGCAGTATTTT.

This chain links TRBV7-6 with TRBJ2-2; TRBD2 is a possible D gene (7 bases). V was shortened by 11 bases and J by 0 bases, with 16 bases between the two germline ends. Germline CDR1 is SGHVS and CDR2 is FNYEAQ. CDR3 length: 15 amino acids. CDR3 protein: CAVEAGATNTGELFF. CDR3 in DNA: TGTGCCGTCGAGGCGGGGGCGACGAACACCGGGGAGCTGTTTTTT.

The rearrangement joins TRBV6-5 to TRBJ1-2, with TRBD1 identical over 7 bases. J gave up 6 bases and V 7 bases, and 11 bases lay outside the gene matches. The CDR3 length is 14 residues. Germline loops: CDR1 MNHEY, CDR2 SVGAGI. This CDR3 reads CASTPGGTVNGYTF. Written as DNA, the CDR3 is TGTGCCAGCACCCCAGGGGGGACAGTAAATGGCTACACCTTC.

V gene TRBV3-1 (or the pseudogene TRBV3-2) combines with J gene TRBJ1-1; 7 positions match TRBD1. CDR1 is LGHDT, CDR2 YNNKEL, per germline (reference sequence). This CDR3 comprises 16 residues. With 0 bases clipped from V and 0 bases from J, the junction kept 4 bases outside the gene matches. In DNA form, the CDR3 reads TGTGCCAGCAGCCAAGATTTGACAGGGTTGAACACTGAAGCTTTCTTT. Encoded protein: CASSQDLTGLNTEAFF.

This clone has just one count. The V and J genes are TRBV6-5 and TRBJ1-2; D is uncertain. The CDR3 is made up of 14 amino acids. Germline lookup yields CDR1 MNHEY and CDR2 SVGAGI. The V end lost 0 bases, the J end lost 1 base, and 6 bases lay between the germline ends. The CDR3 DNA is TGTGCCAGCAGTTACTCGAGTGTTAACTATGGCTACACCTTC. Encoded protein: CASSYSSVNYGYTF.

CDR3 loop: CASSPLLGAYNEQFF. The CDR3, as DNA: TGTGCCAGCAGTCCCCTTCTAGGGGCTTACAATGAGCAGTTCTTC. V and J are TRBV27 and TRBJ2-1, with TRBD1 as a possible D gene (5 bases). Trimming cost V 5 bases and J 4 bases, with 15 bases left between them. There are 15 residues in the CDR3. Germline values: CDR1 MNHEY, CDR2 SMNVEV (reference sequence).

The CDR3 reads CASSPPERPQETQYF. CDR3 nucleotides: TGTGCCAGCTCACCACCTGAGCGGCCCCAAGAGACCCAGTACTTC. This rearrangement joins TRBV18 to TRBJ2-5, with D perhaps matching TRBD2 (5 bases). The CDR3 extends over 15 amino acids. V was pared by 0 bases and J by 1 base, with 9 bases between. Germline assignment: CDR1 KGHSH and CDR2 LQKENI.